There are many counts of the clone carrying this T cell receptor (beta chain). What it recognizes is unknown. The entry originates in a study of identical twins. Study-level results: Cross-sectional statistical analysis was relied on for the conclusions, without the same donors being followed. A lower insertion count was a feature of abundant cord blood beta clonotypes, with no such feature in memory repertoires.

The J segment lost 6 bases and the V segment lost 1 base, leaving 5 bases of the junction unmatched. The CDR3 is 16 residues long. Per the germline V gene, CDR1 is SGHRS and CDR2 is YFSETQ. Unique molecular identifiers were present on the cDNA, which also gained a universal primer site by template switching. TCRdb independently ran MiXCR on the 5' RACE reads; one entry per CDR3 protein. The sample yields over 200,000 distinct CDR3 sequences, around 10% seen once. The clonotype was recovered from a woman between 18 and 30 years old in good health. The rearrangement uses TRBV5-1 and TRBJ1-6, with TRBD1 matching 9 bases. The sequenced sample consisted of memory (CD45RO+) T cells sorted from blood. The CDR3 DNA sequence: TGCGCCAGCAGCTTGAAACAGGGGGCGGTTAATTCACCCCTCCACTTT. As protein: CASSLKQGAVNSPLHF.